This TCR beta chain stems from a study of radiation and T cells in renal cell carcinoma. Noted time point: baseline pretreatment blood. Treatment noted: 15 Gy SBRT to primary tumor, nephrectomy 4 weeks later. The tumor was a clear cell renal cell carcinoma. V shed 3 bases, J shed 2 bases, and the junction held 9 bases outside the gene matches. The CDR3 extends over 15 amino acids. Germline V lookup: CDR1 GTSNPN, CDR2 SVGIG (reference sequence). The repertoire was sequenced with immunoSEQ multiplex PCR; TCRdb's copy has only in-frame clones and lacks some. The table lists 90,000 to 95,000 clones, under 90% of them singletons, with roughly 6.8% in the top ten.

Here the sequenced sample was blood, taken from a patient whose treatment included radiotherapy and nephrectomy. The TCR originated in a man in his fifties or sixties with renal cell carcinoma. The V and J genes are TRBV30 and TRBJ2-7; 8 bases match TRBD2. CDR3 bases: TGTGCCTGGAGACAACCGGGACTAGGGGCCTACGAGCAGTACTTC. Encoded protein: CAWRQPGLGAYEQYF. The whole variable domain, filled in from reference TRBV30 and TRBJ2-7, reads SQTIHQWPATLVQPVGSPLSLECTVEGTSNPNLYWYRQAAGRGLQLLFYSVGIGQISSEVPQNLSASRPQDRQFILSSKKLLLSDSGFYLCAWRQPGLGAYEQYFGPGTRLTVT.